The entry below describes one T cell receptor (beta chain). It has no known antigen specificity. The sample holds no much larger clone one base away, and base qualities are not on file. V lost 0 bases and J lost 1 base, and the count of bases not matched to a germline gene is 3. The germline V gene supplies CDR1 SGDLS and CDR2 YYNGEE. The CDR3 starts with the cysteine, ends with the phenylalanine, and has 16 residues. Only the CDR3 DNA is retained, 48 bases long and in frame from the first base. These data come from a study of circulating and synovial CD4+ cells in juvenile arthritis (dated by TCRdb to 2013 to 2016). Study-level background: TCRbeta CDR3 repertoires of circulating HLA-DR+ CD4 T cells, bulk blood CD4 T cells and synovial CD4 T cells were compared within each patient. The goal of repertoire sequencing was to confirm that a circulating synovial-like CD4 T cell subset was enriched in synovial clonotypes. Here is what the overall study found, with its caveats: Because T cell genome counts differed by at least an order of magnitude between CPL and bulk blood CD4 samples, sample-size effects were addressed. No difference between circulating pathogenic-like lymphocytes and bulk blood T cells was detected by traditional Vbeta family usage analysis. Compared with bulk blood CD4 repertoires, both the synovial and the circulating pathogenic-like lymphocyte repertoires were less diverse, and some CPL samples were as oligoclonal as synovium. Circulating pathogenic-like lymphocytes clustered with synovial T cells and shared a substantially higher fraction of CDR3 sequences with synovium than bulk blood. Because overlap with synovium was found to increase with sequencing depth, the full repertoire overlap was likely underestimated by the measured shared-clonotype fractions.

The sequenced samples were obtained from patients with active juvenile idiopathic arthritis. Sorting was carried out immediately after cells were thawed, and dead cells were excluded with Live/Dead Fixable Near-IR Stain. Library preparation employed the immunoSEQ multiplex PCR assay. An external provider performed TCRbeta CDR3 sequencing as a commercial service. The authors' pipeline ran thus. The analyses relied on productive nucleotide sequences along with amino acid sequences obtained through in silico translation. Diversity was quantified by Renyi entropy over a range of alpha values, with sample size equalised by taking the median of 200 repeated subsamples. Pairwise repertoire distance was calculated as one minus the Chao-modified Jaccard index to correct for under-sampling and was used for clustering. Frequency-weighted overlap with synovial clonotypes was computed over 200 sample sizes, 200 draws without replacement each, and reported at the smaller sample's size. This is the immuneACCESS table as TCRdb keeps it, with only in-frame sequences that have V and J called. A part of the clones is gone; compared with another copy, unresolved V genes explain less than half, and the rest is unexplained. That table furnishes V, J and clone size, whereas the DNA furnished D and trimming. Counted in this sample were around 30,000 clones; more than 90% of them appeared once. Roughly 0.7% of the sample comes from the top ten.

Here the chain combines TRBV9 and TRBJ2-2; 7 bases in the middle match TRBD1. The receptor's source is a human donor with juvenile idiopathic arthritis. The sample comprised CD4+ T cells from blood. The DNA sequence is TGTGCCAGCAGCGTAGGTACAGGGGTGAACACCGGGGAGCTGTTTTTT. This translates into CASSVGTGVNTGELFF.